Reported below is one T cell receptor (beta chain). Its antigen remains unknown. A minimum of 7 million PBMCs was isolated per sample. Using a J-beta primer mix together with a sample-barcoded 5' primer, a second PCR was run for roughly 6 to 12 cycles. TCRdb called the 5' RACE reads again in MiXCR, with one record for every CDR3 protein. The sample contains about 830,000 distinct CDR3 sequences, roughly 60% of which appear only once. These data are taken from a study of blood T cells in healthy people across ages. Study results and limitations: Unsorted PBMCs prevented conclusive naive versus antigen-experienced comparison.

V lost 6 bases and J 0 bases, leaving 12 bases between the germline ends. The CDR3 covers 15 residues. Sequenced sample: blood. This sequence originates from a man under 40 in good health. The chain has TRBV12-3 or TRBV12-4 and TRBJ1-5; no clear D gene. This CDR3 is CASSLTGSSNQPQHF. The CDR3 DNA reads TGTGCCAGCAGCCTAACTGGCAGTAGCAATCAGCCCCAGCATTTT.